The TCR beta chain under discussion was sequenced for a study of identical twins. The V and J ends lost 1 base and 4 bases, in that order; junction bases with no gene match: 5. The germline V gene has CDR1 LGHNA and CDR2 YSLEER. CDR3 length: 15 amino acids. Whole-study results and caveats: Beta clonotypes that were abundant in cord blood contained fewer insertions, a pattern absent from memory repertoires. Diverse VJ usage suggested most zero-insertion clonotypes were not invariant T cells.

This clonotype was detected many times. Its cognate antigen is unknown. Through template switching, a universal primer site was introduced, and the cDNA contained unique molecular identifiers. TCRdb independently ran MiXCR on the 5' RACE reads; one entry per CDR3 protein. The data show hundreds of thousands of distinct CDR3 sequences, under 9% seen once. This sample was shared with a second study, whose subject was yellow fever vaccine responses in identical twins.

This rearrangement joins TRBV4-3 to TRBJ2-7; 9 bases fit TRBD2. The sequenced sample consisted of PBMCs. The sequence was obtained from a woman in her late teens or twenties in good health. The DNA of the CDR3 is TGCGCCAGCAGCCAAGTTGCTAGCGGGGTTTACGAGCAGTACTTC. Protein sequence: CASSQVASGVYEQYF.